This entry lists 30 T cell receptor beta chains sequenced from one sample in a study of blood T cell repertoires in COVID-19 (TCRdb year 2020). The library was generated by the immunoSEQ multiplex PCR assay. Here the immuneACCESS table is served through TCRdb, limited to in-frame sequences with V and J called. Missing clones are a known gap in these copies; in checked studies unresolved V genes cover under half, and the rest lacks a known reason. The sample table lists about 300,000 clones, approximately 88% of them with a count of one. The biggest ten clones account for approximately 1.5% of the sample. The source material was peripheral blood. These receptors were collected from a human donor with COVID-19, enrolled during active disease. The donor label of this sample is uncertain.

This sequence joins TRBV9 and TRBJ2-4, with D possibly matching TRBD1 (6 bases). V lost 2 bases, J lost 0 bases, and 12 bases lay in between. The CDR3 covers 16 residues. Germline V gene lookup returns CDR1 SGDLS and CDR2 YYNGEE. In DNA, the CDR3 is TGTGCCAGCAGCGTTGGGACATTGATAGCCAAAAACATTCAGTACTTC. Translated: CASSVGTLIAKNIQYF.

The chain employs TRBV9 and TRBJ1-2; no firm D call. The germline gives CDR1 SGDLS, CDR2 YYNGEE. The CDR3 sequence is 13 residues long. V shed 4 bases and J shed 8 bases, with 15 bases lying between them. The DNA of the CDR3 is TGTGCCAGCAGCTTCGGGGAAACTTCGGGCTACACCTTC. This encodes CASSFGETSGYTF.

The chain uses TRBV29-1 and TRBJ1-1; no definite D call. The CDR3 runs 15 residues. V shed 1 base and J shed 0 bases, with 12 bases lying between them. The germline gives CDR1 SQVTM, CDR2 ANQGSEA. The CDR3 reads CSVEGKEGMNTEAFF. As DNA, the CDR3 is TGCAGCGTTGAAGGGAAAGAGGGCATGAACACTGAAGCTTTCTTT.

The chain combines TRBV30 with TRBJ1-5, with D unresolved. The CDR3 is 17 residues long. Germline assignment: CDR1 GTSNPN and CDR2 SVGIG (reference sequence). Trimming removed 2 bases at V and 5 bases at J, with 22 bases between. The CDR3 DNA reads as TGTGCCTGGAGTTTGGGGAGTGGACCTGGAAATTATCAGCCCCAGCATTTT. Translating it yields CAWSLGSGPGNYQPQHF.

The rearrangement joins TRBV11-1 to TRBJ2-5, with TRBD1 identical over 8 bases. This CDR3 spans 13 amino acids. Trimming at V came to 3 bases and at J to 5 bases, leaving 2 bases not matched to a gene. CDR1 is SGHAT and CDR2 is FQDESV in the germline V gene (reference sequence). The CDR3 DNA sequence: TGTGCCAGCAGCTTCCACAGGGGGGAGACCCAGTACTTC. Protein sequence: CASSFHRGETQYF.

The chain couples TRBV28 to TRBJ1-2; 7 bases line up with TRBD1. CDR3 length: 14 residues. Trimming removed 3 bases from V and 5 bases from J; junction bases left unmatched: 6. The germline V gene has CDR1 MDHEN and CDR2 SYDVKM. The CDR3 sequence: CASSFLDRAYGYTF. The CDR3 region has the DNA TGTGCCAGCAGTTTTCTAGACAGGGCATATGGCTACACCTTC.

This clone has only a few counts. The chain couples TRBV19 to TRBJ1-6; TRBD1 agrees at 7 bases. This CDR3 is 15 amino acids long. In germline, CDR1 is LNHDA, CDR2 SQIVND (reference sequence). The V and J ends lost 5 bases and 5 bases, in that order; junction bases with no gene match: 6. CDR3 region: CASSSSGTDNSPLHF. Here the CDR3 DNA reads TGTGCCAGTAGTTCCTCCGGGACAGATAATTCACCCCTCCACTTT.

This chain connects TRBV12-3 or TRBV12-4 to TRBJ1-1; D call uncertain. This CDR3 spans 13 amino acids. Trimming removed 6 bases at V and 6 bases at J, with 14 bases between. The CDR3 DNA is TGTGCCAGCAGCCCATCGCTTACGGCTGAAGCTTTCTTT. This encodes CASSPSLTAEAFF.

The rearrangement joins TRBV29-1 to TRBJ2-7; tentatively, D is TRBD1 (5 bases). V was trimmed by 5 bases and J by 3 bases, leaving 17 bases between them. This CDR3 is built from 14 residues. The germline CDR1 and CDR2 sequences are SQVTM and ANQGSEA. The CDR3 nucleotides are TGCAGCGTTCAAATAGGCCAGGGTAGCTACGAGCAGTACTTC. It yields the protein CSVQIGQGSYEQYF.

The V call is TRBV30, the J call TRBJ2-1, with D unclear. The germline gives CDR1 GTSNPN, CDR2 SVGIG (reference sequence). V was shortened by 0 bases and J by 8 bases, with 5 bases between the two germline ends. This CDR3 has 11 residues. The CDR3 DNA follows: TGTGCCTGGAGTGTACGGGATGAGCAGTTCTTC. Protein sequence: CAWSVRDEQFF.

V gene TRBV27 combines with J gene TRBJ2-7; 7 nucleotides line up with TRBD1. CDR3 size: 16 residues. Germline V gene data show CDR1 as MNHEY and CDR2 as SMNVEV (reference sequence). V lost 4 bases, J lost 3 bases, and 12 bases stayed unmatched. The chain's CDR3 is CASSSLRQGSIYEQYF. The CDR3 bases are TGTGCCAGCAGTTCCTTAAGACAGGGTTCAATCTACGAGCAGTACTTC.

The chain recombines TRBV18 with TRBJ2-7; TRBD1 might be the D (6 bases). V was shortened by 3 bases and J by 4 bases, with 16 bases between the two germline ends. The CDR3 is 15 amino acids. Germline-derived CDR1 and CDR2 are KGHSH and LQKENI. In nucleotides, the CDR3 is TGTGCCAGCTCACCGAGCAGGGGATTTACTTACGAGCAGTACTTC. It encodes CASSPSRGFTYEQYF. Variable domain in full (rest from reference TRBV18 and TRBJ2-7): NAGVMQNPRHLVRRRGQEARLRCSPMKGHSHVYWYRQLPEEGLKFMVYLQKENIIDESGMPKERFSAEFPKEGPSILRIQQVVRGDSAAYFCASSPSRGFTYEQYFGPGTRLTVT.

The chain recombines TRBV5-8 with TRBJ2-1, with D unresolved. There are 13 residues in the CDR3. CDR1 is SGHTS, CDR2 YDEGEE, per germline. The germline V and J ends were trimmed by 2 bases and 10 bases, with 13 bases remaining between them. The CDR3 sequence is CASSFGGQREQFF. The CDR3, as DNA: TGTGCCAGCAGCTTTGGTGGCCAAAGAGAGCAGTTCTTC.

The table lists this clone with a few counts. This chain links TRBV19 with TRBJ2-6; possible D gene TRBD1, 6 bases. This CDR3 region has 13 residues. V was trimmed by 7 bases and J by 3 bases, leaving 7 bases between them. Per germline, CDR1 LNHDA and CDR2 SQIVND (reference sequence). The CDR3 coding sequence is TGTGCCAGTACACAGGGTGGGGCCAACGTCCTGACTTTC. Protein sequence: CASTQGGANVLTF. The full variable domain, in which reference TRBV19 and TRBJ2-6 provide the parts outside the CDR3, is DGGITQSPKYLFRKEGQNVTLSCEQNLNHDAMYWYRQDPGQGLRLIYYSQIVNDFQKGDIAEGYSVSREKKESFPLTVTSAQKNPTAFYLCASTQGGANVLTFGAGSRLTVL.

J is TRBJ2-3 and V is TRBV6-5; D possibly corresponds to TRBD2 (6 bases). There are 14 residues in the CDR3. The germline gives CDR1 MNHEY, CDR2 SVGAGI. CDR3 sequence reads: CATRMRDSTDTQYF. The CDR3 DNA reads as TGTGCTACCCGAATGCGGGATAGCACAGATACGCAGTATTTT.

This clone appeared once. The rearrangement joins TRBV4-1 to TRBJ2-2; 8 nucleotides align to TRBD1. Germline CDR1 MGHRA, CDR2 YSYEKL. The CDR3 length is 14 residues. V was pared by 5 bases and J by 1 base, with 0 bases of the junction left unmatched. The CDR3 DNA is TGCGCCAGCAGCGGGACAGGGAACACCGGGGAGCTGTTTTTT. Translation gives CASSGTGNTGELFF.

The chain carries TRBV28 and TRBJ2-1, with 7 bases identical to TRBD2. With V trimmed by 5 bases and J by 2 bases, 9 bases remained unmatched. The CDR3 length is 16 residues. In germline, CDR1 is MDHEN, CDR2 SYDVKM. In nucleotides, the CDR3 is TGTGCCAGCAGTCCTCTTGGGGCGGGAGCCTACAATGAGCAGTTCTTC. As protein: CASSPLGAGAYNEQFF.

This clone has only one observation. The J gene is TRBJ2-1, the V gene TRBV11-2; perhaps TRBD1 as D (5 bases). This CDR3 spans 14 amino acids. Germline V gene lookup returns CDR1 SGHAT and CDR2 FQNNGV. V was pared by 6 bases and J by 4 bases, with 13 bases between. The CDR3 DNA reads TGTGCCAGCAGTCAGGGTACCGGATACAATGAGCAGTTCTTC. Translation gives CASSQGTGYNEQFF.

In its sample, this clone was seen a few times. The chain has TRBV28 and TRBJ1-2, with no clear D. The CDR3 totals 15 residues. Between the trimmed V and J ends, which lost 6 bases and 1 base, there was a span of 15 bases. Looked up from germline, CDR1 is MDHEN and CDR2 is SYDVKM. The CDR3 DNA is TGTGCCAGCAGCCCACTAACCCTAAATAACTATGGCTACACCTTC. It translates to CASSPLTLNNYGYTF.

CDR3 region: CASSFSGTGADTQYF. DNA for the CDR3: TGCGCCAGCAGCTTTTCCGGGACAGGGGCGGATACGCAGTATTTT. The rearrangement joins TRBV5-1 to TRBJ2-3; 10 nucleotides align to TRBD1. Germline V CDR1 and CDR2: SGHRS, YFSETQ. The CDR3 runs 15 residues. V lost 2 bases and J lost 6; bases outside the gene matches: 6.

The chain uses TRBV3-1 (or the pseudogene TRBV3-2) and TRBJ1-1; 10 nucleotides match TRBD1. CDR3 length: 18 residues. Losses at the gene ends were 1 base for V and 2 bases for J; bases not matched to a gene: 10. Per the germline V gene, CDR1 is LGHDT and CDR2 is YNNKEL (reference sequence). The CDR3 spells CASSQVLGTGVKNTEAFF. As DNA, the CDR3 is TGTGCCAGCAGCCAAGTTCTTGGGACAGGGGTGAAAAACACTGAAGCTTTCTTT.

The V and J genes are TRBV27 and TRBJ2-1, with 15 bases identical to TRBD2. CDR3 size: 17 residues. J was trimmed by 0 bases and V by 4 bases; bases with no gene match: 1. CDR1 and CDR2 (germline): MNHEY, SMNVEV (reference sequence). The CDR3 region has the DNA TGTGCCAGCAGTTGGACTAGCGGGGGGGGCTCCTACAATGAGCAGTTCTTC. Protein: CASSWTSGGGSYNEQFF.

This chain joins TRBV2 and TRBJ1-4; TRBD1 is a possible D gene (5 bases). The CDR3 is 14 residues long. Germline V lookup: CDR1 SNHLY, CDR2 FYNNEI. V gave up 7 bases and J gave up 17 bases, with 26 bases separating them. The CDR3 bases are TGTGCCAGCACCTATGAGAACCCCAGGGTCGACCACTTTTTT. Its translation is CASTYENPRVDHFF.

CDR3 region: CATSRDASAGNGGYTF. The CDR3 DNA sequence: TGTGCCACCAGCAGAGATGCCTCGGCAGGGAACGGTGGCTACACCTTC. The rearrangement links TRBV15 to TRBJ1-2, with a tentative D call TRBD1 (5 bases). Germline CDR1 reads LNHNV; CDR2 reads YYDKDF (reference sequence). The CDR3 extends over 16 amino acids. V lost 0 bases to trimming and J lost 7 bases, with 18 bases between them.

The CDR3 spells CASSNRQRESYNEQFF. The CDR3 nucleotides read TGTGCCAGCAGCAATCGGCAGCGGGAGTCCTACAATGAGCAGTTCTTC. This chain joins TRBV21-1 and TRBJ2-1; the DNA was not used to check the table's D call, TRBD2. TRBV21-1 is described as a pseudogene. The CDR3 extends over 16 amino acids.

CDR3 nucleotide sequence: TGCGCCACCAGGGACAGGGAGAGTAACACTGAAGCTTTCTTT. Residues: CATRDRESNTEAFF. V is TRBV10-2 and J is TRBJ1-1; 9 bases match TRBD1. CDR1 is WSHSY, CDR2 SAAADI, per germline. The CDR3 runs to 14 residues. V shed 10 bases, J shed 2 bases, and the junction held 8 bases outside the gene matches.

V gene TRBV29-1 combines with J gene TRBJ2-7, with a tentative D call TRBD1 (6 bases). This CDR3 comprises 12 residues. V lost 5 bases, J lost 6 bases, and 14 bases lay in between. From germline, CDR1 is SQVTM and CDR2 ANQGSEA. The CDR3 DNA is TGCAGCGTTAACAACAGGGTGGGCGAGCAGTACTTC. Amino acids: CSVNNRVGEQYF.

The chain recombines TRBV11-1 with TRBJ2-3; 8 bases map to TRBD2. The trim removed 3 bases at V and 4 bases at J, leaving 6 bases unmatched. The CDR3 is 15 amino acids. CDR1 and CDR2 (germline): SGHAT, FQDESV (reference sequence). The chain's CDR3 is CASSFWREVADTQYF. In DNA form, the CDR3 reads TGTGCCAGCAGCTTTTGGCGGGAGGTCGCAGATACGCAGTATTTT.

J is TRBJ1-1 and V is TRBV6-5; TRBD1 might be the D (5 bases). The CDR3 runs 13 residues. Looked up from germline, CDR1 is MNHEY and CDR2 is SVGAGI. V lost 6 bases to trimming and J lost 4 bases, with 12 bases between them. CDR3 protein: CASSTQGGTEAFF. CDR3 DNA sequence: TGTGCCAGCAGCACCCAGGGAGGCACTGAAGCTTTCTTT.

The J gene is TRBJ1-2, the V gene TRBV19, with 9 bases aligning to TRBD1. V was clipped by 6 bases and J by 4 bases; unmatched bases: 3. Germline CDR1 LNHDA, CDR2 SQIVND (reference sequence). The CDR3 runs 13 residues. CDR3 amino acids: CASRTGGTYGYTF. For the CDR3, the DNA is TGTGCCAGTAGGACAGGGGGAACCTATGGCTACACCTTC. Using reference TRBV19 and TRBJ1-2 for the parts outside the CDR3, the full variable domain is DGGITQSPKYLFRKEGQNVTLSCEQNLNHDAMYWYRQDPGQGLRLIYYSQIVNDFQKGDIAEGYSVSREKKESFPLTVTSAQKNPTAFYLCASRTGGTYGYTFGSGTRLTVV.